The 22 T cell receptor beta chains given below trace back to one sample, sequenced in a study of a mutant IDH1 vaccine in newly diagnosed glioma. Time point reported: week 35, safety follow-up. What each vaccine dose contained was 300 ug of mutant IDH1 20-mer peptide, accompanied by topical imiquimod. Which antigens these TCRs recognize remains unknown. Profiling relied on immunoSEQ multiplex PCR, and the TCRdb table lists in-frame clones only, not all of them. Here the sample spans about 69,000 clones, about 87% being singletons. This material consisted of PBMCs, taken from a glioma patient whose treatment included an IDH1 peptide vaccine. These receptors were obtained from a man younger than 45 with glioma.

The V call is TRBV9, the J call TRBJ1-1; no reliable D call. The CDR3 has 14 amino acids. Deletions cut 2 bases from V and 0 bases from J, with 8 bases between. Germline loops: CDR1 SGDLS, CDR2 YYNGEE. CDR3 in DNA: TGTGCCAGCAGCGTGTATGGCCTGAACACTGAAGCTTTCTTT. Translating gives CASSVYGLNTEAFF.

The chain's CDR3 is CASSLRGGTPTEAFF. The CDR3 nucleotides read TGTGCCAGCAGCCTCAGGGGGGGGACACCAACCGAAGCTTTCTTT. The rearrangement links TRBV9 to TRBJ1-1; 7 nucleotides line up with TRBD1. The V gene's germline CDR1 is SGDLS and CDR2 YYNGEE. The CDR3 spans 15 residues. J lost 8 bases, V lost 4 bases, and 14 bases had no gene match.

In its sample, this clone was seen once. This chain joins TRBV19 and TRBJ1-4; 10 bases align to TRBD1. The germline gives CDR1 LNHDA, CDR2 SQIVND (reference sequence). The trim removed 11 bases at V and 6 bases at J, leaving 6 bases unmatched. The CDR3 consists of 13 residues. CDR3 DNA sequence: TGTGCCGCCTGGGACAGGGGACATGAAAAACTGTTTTTT. The encoded protein is CAAWDRGHEKLFF.

The chain employs TRBV7-2 and TRBJ2-1, with 7 positions matching TRBD2. The CDR3 extends over 15 amino acids. Germline CDR1 reads SGHTA; CDR2 reads FQGNSA. With V trimmed by 3 bases and J by 6 bases, 8 bases remained unmatched. For the CDR3, the DNA is TGTGCCAGCAGCTTGTGGGGGGGAAGGGCCAATGAGCAGTTCTTC. Amino acid sequence: CASSLWGGRANEQFF. The whole variable domain, remainder taken from reference TRBV7-2 and TRBJ2-1, is GAGVSQSPSNKVTEKGKDVELRCDPISGHTALYWYRQSLGQGLEFLIYFQGNSAPDKSGLPSDRFSAERTGGSVSTLTIQRTQQEDSAVYLCASSLWGGRANEQFFGPGTRLTVL.

The V and J genes are TRBV2 and TRBJ1-2; no definite D call. CDR1 is SNHLY, CDR2 FYNNEI, per germline. V was shortened by 3 bases and J by 1 base, with 9 bases between the two germline ends. CDR3 length equals 14 residues. The CDR3 sequence is CASSERTGNYGYTF. The CDR3 DNA is TGTGCCAGCAGTGAGAGGACGGGTAACTATGGCTACACCTTC.

The rearrangement links TRBV7-9 to TRBJ2-2; 11 bases line up with TRBD2. Trimming took 7 bases from V and 7 from J; bases not matched to a gene: 8. The CDR3 totals 15 residues. CDR1 is SEHNR, CDR2 FQNEAQ, per germline (reference sequence). The chain's CDR3 is CASTIAGGPDGELFF. In DNA form, the CDR3 reads TGTGCCAGCACCATAGCGGGAGGGCCGGACGGGGAGCTGTTTTTT.

J is TRBJ1-1 and V is TRBV19, with D maybe TRBD1 (6 bases). The V and J ends lost 3 bases and 5 bases respectively, with 22 bases between them. Germline CDR1 is LNHDA and CDR2 is SQIVND (reference sequence). This CDR3 contains 17 residues. CDR3 sequence (DNA): TGTGCCAGTAGTATCGCGGTGGCAGGGGCTGAAAGTACTGAAGCTTTCTTT. Translation gives CASSIAVAGAESTEAFF.

CDR3 region: CASSIDRRKGYTF. In DNA, the CDR3 is TGTGCCAGCAGCATCGACAGGCGTAAGGGCTACACCTTC. This chain connects TRBV7-2 to TRBJ1-2; D is possibly TRBD1 (6 bases). Germline V gives CDR1 SGHTA, CDR2 FQGNSA. V lost 5 bases and J 8 bases, leaving 15 bases between the germline ends. This CDR3 region has 13 residues.

The J gene is TRBJ1-2, the V gene TRBV28; possible D gene TRBD1, 6 bases. V lost 7 bases and J 4 bases, leaving 19 bases between the germline ends. The CDR3 totals 15 residues. Germline assignment: CDR1 MDHEN and CDR2 SYDVKM. In DNA form, the CDR3 reads TGTGCCAGCACGGCCTGGGGGCGTAGTACCTATGGCTACACCTTC. It is translated as CASTAWGRSTYGYTF.

The rearrangement links TRBV6-5 to TRBJ1-4; D call uncertain. V lost 7 bases and J lost 0, with 12 bases in between. Germline values: CDR1 MNHEY, CDR2 SVGAGI. The CDR3 has 15 amino acids. Here the CDR3 DNA reads TGTGCCAGCAAGGGCAGACTTGCAACTAATGAAAAACTGTTTTTT. It translates to CASKGRLATNEKLFF.

Of note for this clone: The sample holds other DNA sequences that translate to the same CDR3. The chain uses TRBV6-5 and TRBJ1-1; D is unresolved. The V end was cut by 2 bases, the J end by 0 bases, with 7 bases between. Per the germline V gene, CDR1 is MNHEY and CDR2 is SVGAGI. This CDR3 has 14 residues. This CDR3 is CASSYGGVNTEAFF. Written as DNA, the CDR3 is TGTGCCAGCAGTTACGGCGGGGTGAACACTGAAGCTTTCTTT.

This rearrangement joins TRBV9 to TRBJ1-1; possible D gene TRBD1, 5 bases. The V gene lost 0 bases and the J gene lost 10 bases, with 13 bases spanning the gap. The germline gives CDR1 SGDLS, CDR2 YYNGEE. The CDR3 covers 13 residues. The CDR3 DNA follows: TGTGCCAGCAGCGTAGTTGTTGGCCAGGGAGCTTTCTTT. This sequence encodes CASSVVVGQGAFF.

This sequence joins TRBV30 and TRBJ2-2; 12 bases are shared with TRBD2. Germline trimming cut 0 bases from V and 1 base from J; bases unmatched to any gene: 9. The germline CDR1 and CDR2 sequences are GTSNPN and SVGIG (reference sequence). The CDR3 extends over 19 amino acids. In DNA form, the CDR3 reads TGTGCCTGGAGTGTAAACTTCCTAGCGGGAGGGATGAACACCGGGGAGCTGTTTTTT. Translated: CAWSVNFLAGGMNTGELFF.

This rearrangement joins TRBV30 to TRBJ1-2; D is unresolved. The CDR3 consists of 15 residues. V was pared by 0 bases and J by 1 base, with 12 bases between. The germline V gene encodes CDR1 GTSNPN and CDR2 SVGIG (reference sequence). CDR3 protein: CAWSVRAVLNYGYTF. For the CDR3, the DNA is TGTGCCTGGAGTGTACGGGCAGTACTTAACTATGGCTACACCTTC.

The chain combines TRBV7-2 with TRBJ1-4; D remains unclear. The CDR3 loop spans 13 amino acids. Per the germline V gene, CDR1 is SGHTA and CDR2 is FQGNSA. V was clipped by 5 bases and J by 1 base, with 5 bases between them. The CDR3 spells CASSPRTNEKLFF. The CDR3 coding sequence is TGTGCCAGCAGCCCGAGAACTAATGAAAAACTGTTTTTT.

This chain uses TRBV28 with TRBJ2-7; no clear D. CDR3 length: 15 amino acids. Germline assignment: CDR1 MDHEN and CDR2 SYDVKM. V gave up 4 bases and J gave up 2 bases, with 15 bases separating them. As DNA, the CDR3 is TGTGCCAGCAGTTCCCCCGCTGGGCCGGCCTACGAGCAGTACTTC. This translates into CASSSPAGPAYEQYF.

The chain combines TRBV29-1 with TRBJ1-2; possible D gene TRBD1, 6 bases. The germline V gene has CDR1 SQVTM and CDR2 ANQGSEA. The germline V and J ends were trimmed by 0 bases and 10 bases, with 9 bases remaining between them. The CDR3 loop spans 11 amino acids. CDR3 sequence: CSVEDTGIYTF. DNA for the CDR3: TGCAGCGTTGAAGACACAGGGATCTACACCTTC.

This chain joins TRBV30 and TRBJ2-1; 8 bases are shared with TRBD2. The CDR3 is made up of 14 amino acids. V was clipped by 3 bases and J by 2 bases; unmatched bases: 3. Germline CDR1 is GTSNPN and CDR2 is SVGIG (reference sequence). The CDR3 is CAWRPGGAYNEQFF. The CDR3, as DNA: TGTGCCTGGAGGCCCGGGGGGGCCTACAATGAGCAGTTCTTC. Full variable domain (outside the CDR3, taken from reference TRBV30 and TRBJ2-1): SQTIHQWPATLVQPVGSPLSLECTVEGTSNPNLYWYRQAAGRGLQLLFYSVGIGQISSEVPQNLSASRPQDRQFILSSKKLLLSDSGFYLCAWRPGGAYNEQFFGPGTRLTVL.

The genes are TRBV27 and TRBJ1-1; 7 bases are a match to TRBD1. This CDR3 comprises 15 residues. J was trimmed by 5 bases and V by 6 bases; bases with no gene match: 12. Germline V gives CDR1 MNHEY, CDR2 SMNVEV (reference sequence). CDR3 nucleotides: TGTGCCAGCAGAGTAGTGACAGGGTTAGATACTGAAGCTTTCTTT. Translated, it gives CASRVVTGLDTEAFF.

V usage is TRBV29-1 and J usage is TRBJ2-3, with D unresolved. The CDR3 spans 12 residues. Germline CDR1 is SQVTM and CDR2 is ANQGSEA. V lost 3 bases and J lost 0, with 4 bases in between. The CDR3 nucleotides read TGCAGCGTTGACCCCAGCACAGATACGCAGTATTTT. Its translation: CSVDPSTDTQYF.

The chain carries TRBV2 and TRBJ2-3; 10 bases are shared with TRBD2. Germline-derived CDR1 and CDR2 are SNHLY and FYNNEI. The CDR3 totals 15 residues. The junction had 7 bases not matched to a gene; V was cut back by 8 bases and J by 2 bases. The CDR3 loop is CASDKSGRATDTQYF. The CDR3 nucleotides are TGTGCCAGCGACAAGAGCGGGAGGGCCACAGATACGCAGTATTTT.

The rearrangement links TRBV7-2 to TRBJ2-4; 11 bases agree with TRBD2. Germline CDR1 reads SGHTA; CDR2 reads FQGNSA. The CDR3 covers 16 residues. The V and J ends lost 3 bases and 9 bases, in that order; junction bases with no gene match: 10. CDR3 nucleotides: TGTGCCAGCAGCTTGAGACTAGCGGGGCTTTCTGGCATTCAGTACTTC. Translation: CASSLRLAGLSGIQYF.